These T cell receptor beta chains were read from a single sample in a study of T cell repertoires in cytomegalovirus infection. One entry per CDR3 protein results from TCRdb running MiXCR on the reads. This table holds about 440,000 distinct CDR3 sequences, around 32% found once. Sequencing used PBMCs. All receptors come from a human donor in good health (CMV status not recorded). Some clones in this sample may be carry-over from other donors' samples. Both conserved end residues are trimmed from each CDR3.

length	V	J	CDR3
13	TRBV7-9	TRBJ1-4	ASSSPRSTAEKLF
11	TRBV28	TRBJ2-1	ASSLRQGNEQF
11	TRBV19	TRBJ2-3	ASSMGVTDTQY
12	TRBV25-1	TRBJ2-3	ASSVNRYTDTQY
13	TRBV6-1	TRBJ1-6	ASRKPQGDNSPLH
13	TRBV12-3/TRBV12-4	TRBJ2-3	ASSHRVTPSDTQY
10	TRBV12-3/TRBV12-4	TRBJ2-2	ASCLNTGELF
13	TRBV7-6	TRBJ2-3	ASSPTIAVTDTQY
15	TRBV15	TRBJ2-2	ATSSLHPSNYTGELF
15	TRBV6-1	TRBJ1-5	ASSEGRGAKSNQPQH
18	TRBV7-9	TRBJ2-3	ASSWDITASGGVGTDTQY
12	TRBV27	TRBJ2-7	ASSWGTGNYEQY
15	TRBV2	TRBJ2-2	ASSVPGLAKNTGELF
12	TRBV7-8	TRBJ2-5	ASSHVGGGETQY
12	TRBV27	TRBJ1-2	ASSPKPLNYGYT
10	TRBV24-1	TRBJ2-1	ATSERGNEQF
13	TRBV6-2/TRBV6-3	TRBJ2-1	ASSSDTSSYNEQF
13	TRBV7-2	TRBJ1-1	ASSSRGASNTEAF
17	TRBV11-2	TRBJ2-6	ASSALQEFLRSGANVLT
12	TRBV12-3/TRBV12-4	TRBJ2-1	ASSLPGHSNEQF
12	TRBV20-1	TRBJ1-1	SASNRDAYTEAF
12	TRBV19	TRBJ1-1	ASSMTVMNTEAF
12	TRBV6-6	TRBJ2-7	ASSSPGVGSEQY
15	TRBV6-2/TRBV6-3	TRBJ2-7	ASSSRGLAGGLYEQY
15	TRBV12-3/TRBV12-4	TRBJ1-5	ASRSGTLGYSNQPQH
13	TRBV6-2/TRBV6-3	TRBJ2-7	ASSYSDRGPYEQY
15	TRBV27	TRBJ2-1	ASSLLLVAGDYNEQF
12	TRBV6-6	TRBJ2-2	ATRLIGRAGELF
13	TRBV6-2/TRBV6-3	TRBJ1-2	ASSSYTGEVDGYT
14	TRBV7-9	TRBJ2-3	ASRPRTASQVDTQY
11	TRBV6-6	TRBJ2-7	ASGRTGAGEQY
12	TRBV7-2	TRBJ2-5	ASSSQRGQETQY
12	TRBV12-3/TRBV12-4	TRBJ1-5	ASTLGTGSQPQH
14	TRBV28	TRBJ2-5	ASSMPGQGAKETQY
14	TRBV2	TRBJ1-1	ASSEKRAGPNTEAF
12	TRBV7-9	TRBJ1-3	ASSLLVGGNTIY
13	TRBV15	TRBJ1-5	ATSRRFTGDQPQH
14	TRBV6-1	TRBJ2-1	ASSEAVRATYNEQF
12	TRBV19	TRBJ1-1	ASSSGYMNTEAF
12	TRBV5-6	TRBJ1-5	ASSLAGVTQPQH
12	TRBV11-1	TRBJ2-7	ASNRHGASYEQY
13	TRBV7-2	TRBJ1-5	ASSLEGRDNQPQH
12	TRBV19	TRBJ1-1	ASRTGTPESSAF
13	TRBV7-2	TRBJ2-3	ASSLGGFGTDTQY
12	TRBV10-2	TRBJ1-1	ASSERGRGTEAF
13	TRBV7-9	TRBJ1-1	ASSSTDYMNTEAF
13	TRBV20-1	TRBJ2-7	SARDPGTAGYEQY
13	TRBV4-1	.	ASSQAGTGKSEQF
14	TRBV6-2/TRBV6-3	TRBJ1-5	ASSYPDRGLGQPQH
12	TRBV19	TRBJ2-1	ASSLEEDYNEQF
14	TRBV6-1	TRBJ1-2	ASSYNGGRGGDGYT
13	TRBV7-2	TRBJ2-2	ASSPTGIYTGELF
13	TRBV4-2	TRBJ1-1	ASSDNPGSNTEAF
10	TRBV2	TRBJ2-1	ATSGDYNEQF
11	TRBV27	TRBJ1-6	ASSLTLYRTLH
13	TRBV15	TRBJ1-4	ATSREDRSNEKLF
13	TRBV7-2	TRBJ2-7	ASSLAGTGAEEQY
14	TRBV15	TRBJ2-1	ATSRDPGEGYNEQF
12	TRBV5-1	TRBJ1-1	ASSFEGDNTEAF
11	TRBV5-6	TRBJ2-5	ASSLPPEETQY